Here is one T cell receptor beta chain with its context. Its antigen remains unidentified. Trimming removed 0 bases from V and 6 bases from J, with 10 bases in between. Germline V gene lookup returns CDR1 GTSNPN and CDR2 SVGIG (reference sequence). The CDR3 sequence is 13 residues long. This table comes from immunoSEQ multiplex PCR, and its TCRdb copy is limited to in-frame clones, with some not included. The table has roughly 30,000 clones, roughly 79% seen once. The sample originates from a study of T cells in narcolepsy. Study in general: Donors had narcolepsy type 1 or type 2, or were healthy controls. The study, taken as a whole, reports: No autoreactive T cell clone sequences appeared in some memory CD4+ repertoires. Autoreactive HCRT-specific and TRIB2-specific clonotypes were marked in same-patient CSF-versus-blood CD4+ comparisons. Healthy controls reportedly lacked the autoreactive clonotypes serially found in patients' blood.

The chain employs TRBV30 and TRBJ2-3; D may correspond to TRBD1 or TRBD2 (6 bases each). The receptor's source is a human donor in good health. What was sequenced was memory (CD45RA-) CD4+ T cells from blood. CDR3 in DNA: TGTGCCTGGAGTGTACGGGGGCGGGATACGCAGTATTTT. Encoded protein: CAWSVRGRDTQYF.